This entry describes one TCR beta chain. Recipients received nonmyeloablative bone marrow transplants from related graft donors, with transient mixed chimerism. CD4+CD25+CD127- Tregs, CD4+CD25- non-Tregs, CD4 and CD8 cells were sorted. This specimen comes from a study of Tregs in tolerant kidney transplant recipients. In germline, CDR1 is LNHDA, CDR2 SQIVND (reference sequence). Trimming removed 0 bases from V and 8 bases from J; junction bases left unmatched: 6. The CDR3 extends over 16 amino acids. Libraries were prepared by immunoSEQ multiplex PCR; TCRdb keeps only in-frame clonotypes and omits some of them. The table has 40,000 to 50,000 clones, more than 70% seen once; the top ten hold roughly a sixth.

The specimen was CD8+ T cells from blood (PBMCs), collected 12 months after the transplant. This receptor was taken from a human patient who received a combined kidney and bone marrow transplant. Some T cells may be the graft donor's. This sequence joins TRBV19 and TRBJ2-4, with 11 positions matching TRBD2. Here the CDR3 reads CASSIDSGGAFDIQYF. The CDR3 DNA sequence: TGTGCCAGTAGTATAGATAGCGGGGGGGCCTTTGACATTCAGTACTTC.